The 14 T cell receptor beta chains presented below share a single source sample, sequenced in a study of OX40 agonist ivuxolimab in advanced cancers. The library came from the immunoSEQ multiplex PCR assay. The immuneACCESS repertoire file appears here via TCRdb, limited to in-frame rearrangements. These files lack a portion of the clones; in checked studies, under half of the deficit traces to unresolved V genes, and the cause of the others is not known. The sample table lists 50,000 to 75,000 clones, around nine tenths of them with a count of one. The ten largest account for 0.38% of the sample. The sequences come from CD4+ or CD8+ T cells sorted from blood, collected in a trial of the OX40 agonist ivuxolimab. The receptors come from an adult with an advanced solid tumor such as melanoma, head and neck, liver or kidney cancer.

The chain couples TRBV9 to TRBJ2-7; D gene unclear. The germline gives CDR1 SGDLS, CDR2 YYNGEE. The ends were cut back, 0 bases at V and 7 bases at J, with 14 bases in the middle. This CDR3 has 14 residues. This chain's CDR3 is CASSVVGTWGEQYF. As DNA, the CDR3 is TGTGCCAGCAGCGTAGTGGGCACCTGGGGAGAGCAGTACTTC.

This rearrangement joins TRBV28 to TRBJ2-3; 8 bases line up with TRBD2. The germline gives CDR1 MDHEN, CDR2 SYDVKM. With 3 bases clipped from V and 1 base from J, the junction kept 6 bases outside the gene matches. The CDR3 runs 16 residues. CDR3 nucleotide sequence: TGTGCCAGCAGTTTCACGCGGGGGGCTGGCACAGATACGCAGTATTTT. It encodes CASSFTRGAGTDTQYF. Filled out from reference TRBV28 and TRBJ2-3, the complete variable domain reads DVKVTQSSRYLVKRTGEKVFLECVQDMDHENMFWYRQDPGLGLRLIYFSYDVKMKEKGDIPEGYSVSREKKERFSLILESASTNQTSMYLCASSFTRGAGTDTQYFGPGTRLTVL.

V is TRBV6-6 and J is TRBJ2-2, with D possibly TRBD1 on 5 matching bases. Germline V gives CDR1 MNHNY, CDR2 SVGAGI (reference sequence). The germline V and J ends were trimmed by 4 bases and 2 bases, with 11 bases remaining between them. This CDR3 has 15 residues. CDR3: CASSWKGANTGELFF. The CDR3 DNA follows: TGTGCCAGCAGTTGGAAAGGGGCAAACACCGGGGAGCTGTTTTTT.

Remarks on this clone: Other DNA sequences in the same sample also yield this CDR3. This chain uses TRBV11-2 with TRBJ2-5; 12 bases are a match to TRBD2. The germline gives CDR1 SGHAT, CDR2 FQNNGV. This CDR3 has 18 amino acids. The junction had 12 bases not matched to a gene; V was cut back by 2 bases and J by 5 bases. CDR3 bases: TGTGCCAGCAGCTTAACCCCGGGGCTAGCGGGGGGGCGTGAGACCCAGTACTTC. Translation: CASSLTPGLAGGRETQYF.

The chain combines TRBV6-1 with TRBJ1-5; no clear D gene. The germline CDR1 and CDR2 sequences are MNHNS and SASEGT. Trimming took off 4 bases at V and 5 bases at J, with 12 bases between the two ends. The CDR3 contains 14 residues. DNA of the CDR3: TGTGCCAGCAGTGCCAGGACGGCCGATCAGCCCCAGCATTTT. Translating gives CASSARTADQPQHF.

This chain joins TRBV2 and TRBJ1-1; 10 bases line up with TRBD1. The CDR3 extends over 13 amino acids. Trimming took 7 bases from V and 11 from J; bases not matched to a gene: 10. Germline loops: CDR1 SNHLY, CDR2 FYNNEI. The CDR3 protein is CASIEGQGMGAFF. In DNA form, the CDR3 reads TGTGCCAGCATTGAGGGACAGGGGATGGGGGCTTTCTTT.

The J gene is TRBJ1-5, the V gene TRBV6-1; 9 bases are a match to TRBD1. The CDR3 spans 15 residues. Germline loops: CDR1 MNHNS, CDR2 SASEGT. Trimming at V came to 5 bases and at J to 4 bases, leaving 6 bases not matched to a gene. The CDR3 DNA is TGTGCCAGCAGTCTTAGGGACAGGGCGAATCAGCCCCAGCATTTT. This translates into CASSLRDRANQPQHF.

The chain uses TRBV6-5 and TRBJ1-1; D might be TRBD1 (5 bases). Germline values: CDR1 MNHEY, CDR2 SVGAGI. Trimming took off 2 bases at V and 4 bases at J, with 8 bases between the two ends. The CDR3 is 13 residues long. CDR3 sequence reads: CASSYHGGTEAFF. Written as DNA, the CDR3 is TGTGCCAGCAGTTACCATGGGGGCACTGAAGCTTTCTTT.

This clone was observed a few times. V usage is TRBV5-1 and J usage is TRBJ2-7; D uncertain. The length of the CDR3 is 14 residues. The V end lost 0 bases, the J end lost 5 bases, and 12 bases lay between the germline ends. CDR1 SGHRS and CDR2 YFSETQ come from the germline V gene. The DNA for the CDR3 is TGCGCCAGCAGCTTGGCTGTAGGGTCGGACGAGCAGTACTTC. Translated, it gives CASSLAVGSDEQYF.

J is TRBJ2-7 and V is TRBV2; either TRBD1 or TRBD2 may supply D (5 bases each). V was trimmed by 10 bases and J by 4 bases, leaving 8 bases between them. Per germline, CDR1 SNHLY and CDR2 FYNNEI. This CDR3 region has 10 residues. The CDR3 is CATWGYEQYF. CDR3 in DNA: TGTGCCACCTGGGGGTACGAGCAGTACTTC.

The chain links TRBV9 to TRBJ1-3, with D unclear. The germline V gene has CDR1 SGDLS and CDR2 YYNGEE. The length of the CDR3 is 15 residues. V lost 0 bases and J lost 4, with 11 bases in between. As DNA, the CDR3 is TGTGCCAGCAGCGTAGAGAGTGGACGAGGAAACACCATATATTTT. Its translation: CASSVESGRGNTIYF.

The chain employs TRBV27 and TRBJ2-6; either TRBD1 or TRBD2 may supply D (6 bases each). Trimming took off 3 bases at V and 3 bases at J, with 18 bases between the two ends. This CDR3 has 18 amino acids. CDR1 and CDR2 from the germline V gene are MNHEY and SMNVEV (reference sequence). In nucleotides, the CDR3 is TGTGCCAGCAGTTTGGAGAGGGGGGCCAAGGGTGGGGCCAACGTCCTGACTTTC. Amino acids: CASSLERGAKGGANVLTF.

V usage is TRBV2 and J usage is TRBJ1-1; D unresolved. The CDR3 runs to 14 residues. V was trimmed by 3 bases and J by 1 base, leaving 9 bases between them. From germline, CDR1 is SNHLY and CDR2 FYNNEI. CDR3 sequence (DNA): TGTGCCAGCAGTGAGGGCAGGAAGAACACTGAAGCTTTCTTT. The encoded protein is CASSEGRKNTEAFF.

This clone occurred a few times. This chain uses TRBV5-1 with TRBJ2-7, with D perhaps matching TRBD1 or TRBD2 (6 bases each). The germline CDR1 and CDR2 sequences are SGHRS and YFSETQ. The CDR3 sequence is 16 residues long. The V and J ends lost 4 bases and 7 bases respectively, with 24 bases between them. This CDR3 reads CASSGEPGWGAREQYF. CDR3 in DNA: TGCGCCAGCAGCGGCGAGCCGGGGTGGGGGGCGAGAGAGCAGTACTTC.